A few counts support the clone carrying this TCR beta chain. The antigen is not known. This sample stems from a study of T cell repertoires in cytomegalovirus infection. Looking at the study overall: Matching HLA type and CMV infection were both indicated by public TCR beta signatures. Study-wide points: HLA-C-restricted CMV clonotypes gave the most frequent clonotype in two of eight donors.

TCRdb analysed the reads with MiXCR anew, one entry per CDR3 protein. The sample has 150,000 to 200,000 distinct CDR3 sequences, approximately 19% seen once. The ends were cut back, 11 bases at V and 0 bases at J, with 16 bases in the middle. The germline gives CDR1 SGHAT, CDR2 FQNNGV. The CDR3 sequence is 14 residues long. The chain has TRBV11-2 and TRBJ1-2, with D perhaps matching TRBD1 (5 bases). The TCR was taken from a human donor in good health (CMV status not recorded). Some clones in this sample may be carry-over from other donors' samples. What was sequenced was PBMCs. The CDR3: CASNPGQTNYGYTF. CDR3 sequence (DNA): TGTGCCTCCAATCCGGGGCAGACTAACTATGGCTACACCTTC.